The source of this T cell receptor (beta chain) is a study of cytomegalovirus exposure and HLA in healthy donors. Study conclusions and caveats: Certain sequence variants were highly shared and formed a cluster, and this cluster was likely a sequencing artifact. There were some public TCRs occurring in many donors, but most TCR sequences were rare. With later analysis, a missense DCLRE1C variant became linked to TCR beta V- and J-gene trimming. In an earlier analysis, in some 500 donors, most V segments appeared productive either ~90% or ~30% of the time.

The CDR3 consists of 14 residues. CDR1 and CDR2 from the germline V gene are PRHDT and FYEKMQ (reference sequence). Germline trimming cut 5 bases from V and 4 bases from J; bases unmatched to any gene: 2. 60 Vbeta and 13 Jbeta primers were used in PCR. TCRdb keeps only in-frame clones here, not all; method: immunoSEQ multiplex PCR. The repertoire consists of 150,000 to 200,000 clones, with roughly 80% occurring once and the leading ten covering around 4.1%. Regarding this clone: The antigen is unknown.

The receptor was isolated from a man in his fifties in good health and CMV-seropositive. The rearrangement uses TRBV13 and TRBJ2-5, with 12 bases fitting TRBD2. Sequenced: PBMCs. CDR3 nucleotide sequence: TGTGCCAGCAGCCAGGGACTAGCGGGAGAGACCCAGTACTTC. Its protein product is CASSQGLAGETQYF.